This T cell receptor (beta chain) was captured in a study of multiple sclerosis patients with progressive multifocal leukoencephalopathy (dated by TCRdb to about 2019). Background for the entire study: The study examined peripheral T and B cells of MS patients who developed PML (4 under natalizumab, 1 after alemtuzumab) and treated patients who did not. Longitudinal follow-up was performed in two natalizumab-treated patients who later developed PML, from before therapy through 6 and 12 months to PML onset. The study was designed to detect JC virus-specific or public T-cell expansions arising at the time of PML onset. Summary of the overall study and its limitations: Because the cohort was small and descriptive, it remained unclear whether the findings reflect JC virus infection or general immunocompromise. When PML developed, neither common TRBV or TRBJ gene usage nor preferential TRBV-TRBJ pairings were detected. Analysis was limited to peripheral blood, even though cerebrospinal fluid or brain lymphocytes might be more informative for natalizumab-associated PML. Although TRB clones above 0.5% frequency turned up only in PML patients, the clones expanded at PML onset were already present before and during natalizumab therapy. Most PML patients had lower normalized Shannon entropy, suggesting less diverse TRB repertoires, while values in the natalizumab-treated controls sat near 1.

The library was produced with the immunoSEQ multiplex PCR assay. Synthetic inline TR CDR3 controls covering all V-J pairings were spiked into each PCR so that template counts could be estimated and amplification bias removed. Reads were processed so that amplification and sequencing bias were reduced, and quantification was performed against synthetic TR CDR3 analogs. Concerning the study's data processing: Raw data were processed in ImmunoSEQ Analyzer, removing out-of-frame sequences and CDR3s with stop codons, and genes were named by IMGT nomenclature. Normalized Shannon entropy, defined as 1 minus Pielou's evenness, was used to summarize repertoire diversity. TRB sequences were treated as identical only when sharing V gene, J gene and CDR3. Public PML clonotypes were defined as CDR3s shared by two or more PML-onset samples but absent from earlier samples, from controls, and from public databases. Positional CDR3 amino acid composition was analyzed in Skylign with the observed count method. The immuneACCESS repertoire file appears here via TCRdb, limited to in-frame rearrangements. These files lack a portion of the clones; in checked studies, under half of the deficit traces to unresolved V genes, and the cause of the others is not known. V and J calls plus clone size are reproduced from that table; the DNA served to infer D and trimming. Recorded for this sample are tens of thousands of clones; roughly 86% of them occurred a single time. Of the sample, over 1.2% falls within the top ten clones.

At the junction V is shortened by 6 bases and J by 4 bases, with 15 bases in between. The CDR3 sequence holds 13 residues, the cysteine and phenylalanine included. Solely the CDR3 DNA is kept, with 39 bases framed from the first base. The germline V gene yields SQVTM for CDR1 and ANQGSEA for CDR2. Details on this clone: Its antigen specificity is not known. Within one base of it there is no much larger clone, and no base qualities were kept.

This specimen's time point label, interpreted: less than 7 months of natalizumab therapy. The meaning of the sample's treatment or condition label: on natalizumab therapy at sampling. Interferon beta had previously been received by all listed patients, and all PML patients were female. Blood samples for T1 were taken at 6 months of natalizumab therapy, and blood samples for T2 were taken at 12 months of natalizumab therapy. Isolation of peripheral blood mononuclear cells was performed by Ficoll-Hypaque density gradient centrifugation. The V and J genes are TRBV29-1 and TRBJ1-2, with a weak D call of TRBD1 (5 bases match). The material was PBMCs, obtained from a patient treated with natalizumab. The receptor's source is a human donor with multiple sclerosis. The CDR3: CSVTNRLTYGYTF. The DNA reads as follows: TGCAGCGTCACTAACAGGTTGACCTATGGCTACACCTTC.